A selection of T cell receptor beta chains follows, all from one sample in a study of shared clonotypes between healthy human individuals. This table comes from immunoSEQ multiplex PCR, and its TCRdb copy is limited to in-frame clones, with some not included. The table includes around 450,000 clones, around 75% detected once. The sequenced sample consisted of PBMCs. These receptors originate from a woman aged 40-49 years in good health. Some clones in this sample may be carry-over from other donors' samples. CDR3s include the opening cysteine and the closing phenylalanine or tryptophan. Fields, in order: V gene, clone size, D gene, J gene, CDR3 protein, CDR3 DNA. A D gene is named only where the DNA matches it firmly. Clone sizes are given selectively: once, few, many, or a class where the clone is expanded.

>TRBV2|.|.|TRBJ2-7
CASRGLSSSYEQYF
TGTGCCAGCCGAGGACTCTCTTCTTCCTACGAGCAGTACTTC
>TRBV15|once|.|TRBJ2-1
CATSRDLRGNEQFF
TGTGCCACCAGCAGAGATTTAAGGGGGAATGAGCAGTTCTTC
>TRBV7-2|.|.|TRBJ1-2
CASSLEGRYGYTF
TGTGCCAGCAGCTTGGAGGGGCGATATGGCTACACCTTC
>TRBV19|.|.|TRBJ1-1
CASRVKVDTEAFF
TGTGCCAGTAGGGTTAAAGTGGACACTGAAGCTTTCTTT
>TRBV7-9|many|TRBD1|TRBJ1-1
CASSYGQVGAFF
TGTGCCAGCAGCTACGGACAGGTGGGAGCTTTCTTT
>TRBV5-6|.|.|TRBJ1-1
CASSLGTLNTEAFF
TGTGCCAGCAGCTTGGGGACGCTGAACACTGAAGCTTTCTTT
>TRBV7-2|.|.|TRBJ2-2
CASSPVSTGELFF
TGTGCCAGCAGCCCTGTCTCAACCGGGGAGCTGTTTTTT
>TRBV30|.|.|TRBJ1-1
CAWRGTWVTEAFF
TGTGCCTGGAGGGGTACCTGGGTTACTGAAGCTTTCTTT
>TRBV27|.|.|TRBJ2-5
CASSLNGVTQETQYF
TGTGCCAGCAGTTTGAATGGTGTGACCCAAGAGACCCAGTACTTC
>TRBV9|.|.|TRBJ2-7
CASSVGTGTQAYEQYF
TGTGCCAGCAGCGTAGGCACCGGGACGCAAGCCTACGAGCAGTACTTC
>TRBV5-4|few|.|TRBJ2-5
CASSLVAEETQYF
TGTGCCAGCAGCTTGGTGGCAGAAGAGACCCAGTACTTC
>TRBV5-6|.|.|TRBJ2-1
CASSLPPWDEQFF
TGTGCCAGCAGTCTCCCCCCTTGGGATGAGCAGTTCTTC
>TRBV25-1|.|.|TRBJ2-3
CASSEFEGGIGTQYF
TGTGCCAGCAGTGAATTCGAGGGGGGGATTGGTACGCAGTATTTT
>TRBV6-5|.|TRBD1|TRBJ1-2
CASSFQGGYYGYTF
TGTGCCAGCAGTTTCCAGGGGGGGTACTATGGCTACACCTTC
>TRBV18|.|TRBD1|TRBJ2-7
CASSPATGGDSGQYF
TGTGCCAGCTCACCAGCGACAGGGGGCGATTCAGGGCAGTACTTC
>TRBV10-2|.|.|TRBJ2-4
CASSETGLAKNIQYF
TGCGCCAGCAGTGAAACAGGGTTGGCCAAAAACATTCAGTACTTC
>TRBV5-4|.|TRBD2|TRBJ2-3
CASSLPQASGRPDTQYF
TGTGCCAGCAGCCTACCCCAGGCTAGCGGGAGACCAGATACGCAGTATTTT
>TRBV5-1|.|.|TRBJ1-4
CASSLAGTNEKLFF
TGCGCCAGCAGCTTGGCAGGGACTAATGAAAAACTGTTTTTT
>TRBV4-3|.|.|TRBJ2-2
CASSQGVTGELFF
TGCGCCAGCAGCCAAGGCGTCACCGGGGAGCTGTTTTTT
>TRBV28|.|TRBD1|TRBJ1-2
CASRGTGIDYGYTF
TGTGCCAGCAGGGGGACAGGGATTGACTATGGCTACACCTTC
>TRBV19|.|.|TRBJ2-5
CASSMAGVETQYF
TGTGCCAGTAGTATGGCAGGGGTAGAGACCCAGTACTTC
>TRBV27|few|TRBD1|TRBJ1-1
CASRATGTGGASEAFF
TGTGCCAGCAGGGCAACCGGGACAGGGGGCGCGTCTGAAGCTTTCTTT
>TRBV28|.|TRBD1|TRBJ1-5
CASRSGTGDQPQHF
TGTGCCAGCAGGTCCGGGACAGGGGATCAGCCCCAGCATTTT
>TRBV27|.|TRBD1|TRBJ2-5
CASSLGQGPKWTQYF
TGTGCCAGCAGCCTTGGACAGGGGCCAAAGTGGACCCAGTACTTC
>TRBV10-3|.|.|TRBJ2-3
CAIRSADTQYF
TGTGCCATCAGAAGCGCAGATACGCAGTATTTT
>TRBV7-2|.|TRBD2|TRBJ2-1
CASSPGLAGAAEQFF
TGTGCCAGCAGCCCCGGACTAGCGGGGGCGGCAGAGCAGTTCTTC
>TRBV11-2|few|.|TRBJ2-5
CASSRQVIGETQYF
TGTGCCAGCAGCCGACAGGTTATAGGAGAGACCCAGTACTTC
>TRBV28|.|.|TRBJ1-3
CASSPLAGPVGNTIYF
TGTGCCAGCAGTCCACTGGCGGGCCCGGTAGGAAACACCATATATTTT
>TRBV10-3|.|TRBD2|TRBJ2-7
CAISDSGLASVHEQYF
TGTGCCATCAGTGATTCCGGACTAGCGTCCGTTCACGAGCAGTACTTC
>TRBV18|.|TRBD1|TRBJ2-6
CASSPGQGGAGANVLTF
TGTGCCAGCTCACCCGGACAGGGTGGGGCTGGGGCCAACGTCCTGACTTTC
>TRBV11-2|.|TRBD1|TRBJ2-7
CASSPGTGVTYEQYF
TGTGCCAGCAGCCCCGGGACAGGGGTCACCTACGAGCAGTACTTC
>TRBV7-3|.|TRBD2|TRBJ2-3
CASSLRLAVTDTQYF
TGTGCCAGCAGCTTAAGGCTAGCGGTTACAGATACGCAGTATTTT
>TRBV6-1|.|TRBD1|TRBJ2-7
CASSEWGQTLYEQYF
TGTGCCAGCAGTGAATGGGGACAGACTCTTTACGAGCAGTACTTC
>TRBV7-3|.|.|TRBJ2-7
CASSPDRNSYEQYF
TGTGCCAGCAGCCCCGACAGGAACTCCTACGAGCAGTACTTC
>TRBV2|few|TRBD1|TRBJ1-5
CASGGQGRAQPQHF
TGTGCCAGCGGCGGACAGGGGAGGGCTCAGCCCCAGCATTTT
>TRBV11-2|.|.|TRBJ2-7
CASSLGSTGLYEQYF
TGTGCCAGCAGCTTAGGGTCTACGGGCCTCTACGAGCAGTACTTC
>TRBV27|.|.|TRBJ2-1
CASRYPSGRGGSYNEQFF
TGTGCCAGCCGATACCCCTCTGGGCGGGGAGGATCCTACAATGAGCAGTTCTTC
>TRBV5-1|.|TRBD2|TRBJ2-5
CASSFSSGQETQYF
TGCGCCAGCAGCTTCTCTAGCGGGCAAGAGACCCAGTACTTC
>TRBV25-1|.|.|TRBJ1-2
CASSGLTVHGYTF
TGTGCCAGCAGTGGCTTAACCGTACATGGCTACACCTTC
>TRBV4-1|.|.|TRBJ2-1
CASSQEESGTGEQFF
TGCGCCAGCAGCCAAGAGGAGTCTGGGACGGGTGAGCAGTTCTTC
>TRBV10-3|many|.|TRBJ2-5
CAISEPGRASETQYF
TGTGCCATCAGTGAACCGGGACGGGCTAGCGAGACCCAGTACTTC